These 10 T cell receptor beta chains were sequenced from one sample in a study of CD8 T cells in Susac syndrome. RNA totalling roughly 0.45 to 1 ug underwent reverse transcription with random hexamers. MiXCR was run by TCRdb on the immunoSEQ multiplex PCR reads, yielding one entry per CDR3 protein. This table holds roughly 200,000 distinct CDR3 sequences, 85% to 95% found once. Sample: CD4+ T cells from PBMCs. These receptors came from a human donor in good health.

The chain couples TRBV9 to TRBJ2-3, with 8 bases lining up with TRBD2. V gave up 2 bases and J gave up 2 bases; unmatched junction bases: 4. The germline gives CDR1 SGDLS, CDR2 YYNGEE. This CDR3 contains 15 residues. This chain's CDR3 is CASSVVAGYTDTQYF. In DNA form, the CDR3 reads TGTGCCAGCAGCGTCGTAGCGGGGTACACAGATACGCAGTATTTT.

V is TRBV10-3 and J is TRBJ2-1; 7 bases are a match to TRBD2. The V gene end was trimmed by 10 bases and the J gene end by 5 bases; junction bases not matched to a gene: 8. Germline loops: CDR1 ENHRY, CDR2 SYGVKD. The CDR3 is made up of 13 amino acids. This CDR3 reads CASRAGVHNEQFF. DNA for the CDR3: TGTGCCAGCCGGGCGGGGGTGCACAATGAGCAGTTCTTC.

The rearrangement joins TRBV20-1 to TRBJ1-2; D unclear. The CDR3 is 12 residues long. The germline V gene encodes CDR1 DFQATT and CDR2 SNEGSKA (reference sequence). Trimming cost V 6 bases and J 2 bases, with 10 bases left between them. The CDR3 DNA reads TGCAGTGCCTTGCGAGGGAACTATGGCTACACCTTC. Translated, it gives CSALRGNYGYTF.

CDR3 sequence reads: CASSLDVAYEQYV. The CDR3, as DNA: TGTGCCAGCAGCTTGGACGTAGCCTACGAGCAGTACGTC. The rearrangement uses TRBV7-9 and TRBJ2-7; D not certain. The V gene lost 3 bases and the J gene lost 2 bases, with 8 bases spanning the gap. The CDR3 totals 13 residues. Looked up from germline, CDR1 is SEHNR and CDR2 is FQNEAQ (reference sequence).

This clonotype was counted once. The CDR3 is CASQPGPGQVGNQPQHF. For the CDR3, the DNA is TGTGCCAGCCAACCAGGGCCGGGACAAGTTGGCAATCAGCCCCAGCATTTT. This chain links TRBV27 with TRBJ1-5; a possible D gene is TRBD1 (6 bases). The germline V and J ends were trimmed by 8 bases and 2 bases, with 22 bases remaining between them. The CDR3 extends over 17 amino acids. The germline gives CDR1 MNHEY, CDR2 SMNVEV (reference sequence).

This clonotype has just one count. The chain is built from TRBV11-2 and TRBJ2-7; 10 nucleotides match TRBD2. The germline CDR1 and CDR2 sequences are SGHAT and FQNNGV. Unmatched junction bases numbered 5, after V lost 4 bases and J lost 2 bases. This CDR3 spans 15 amino acids. The CDR3: CASSSGLAVTYEQYF. CDR3 nucleotide sequence: TGTGCCAGCAGCTCAGGACTAGCGGTTACCTACGAGCAGTACTTC.

The chain carries TRBV5-1 and TRBJ2-5; D is ambiguous. Trimming cost V 4 bases and J 2 bases, with 9 bases left between them. Germline-derived CDR1 and CDR2 are SGHRS and YFSETQ. The CDR3 contains 13 residues. The CDR3 DNA reads as TGCGCCAGCAGCGCCGGTAGTCAAGAGACCCAGTACTTC. It encodes CASSAGSQETQYF.

The sample holds a few counts of this clonotype. The V gene is TRBV3-1, the J gene TRBJ1-2, with D unclear. CDR1 LGHDT and CDR2 YNNKEL come from the germline V gene (reference sequence). Trimming left V 3 bases short and J 3 bases short, with 5 bases between. CDR3 size: 12 residues. The DNA of the CDR3 is TGTGCCAGCAGCCAGGGAGACTATGGCTACACCTTC. This codes for CASSQGDYGYTF.

This rearrangement joins TRBV18 to TRBJ2-1; D may correspond to TRBD1 or TRBD2 (5 bases each). V was trimmed by 0 bases and J by 5 bases, leaving 11 bases between them. Germline assignment: CDR1 KGHSH and CDR2 LQKENI. The CDR3 sequence is 15 residues long. The CDR3 bases are TGTGCCAGCTCACCACCCGGGGCACCAGACAATGAGCAGTTCTTC. This sequence encodes CASSPPGAPDNEQFF.

This sequence joins TRBV9 and TRBJ2-2, with 7 bases aligning to TRBD2. The CDR3 covers 18 residues. V dropped 6 bases and J dropped 2; count of bases not matched to a gene: 16. CDR1 SGDLS and CDR2 YYNGEE come from the germline V gene. The CDR3, as DNA: TGTGCCAGCACGGCGAGGTCTCGCGGGAGAGCAAACACCGGGGAGCTGTTTTTT. It codes for CASTARSRGRANTGELFF.